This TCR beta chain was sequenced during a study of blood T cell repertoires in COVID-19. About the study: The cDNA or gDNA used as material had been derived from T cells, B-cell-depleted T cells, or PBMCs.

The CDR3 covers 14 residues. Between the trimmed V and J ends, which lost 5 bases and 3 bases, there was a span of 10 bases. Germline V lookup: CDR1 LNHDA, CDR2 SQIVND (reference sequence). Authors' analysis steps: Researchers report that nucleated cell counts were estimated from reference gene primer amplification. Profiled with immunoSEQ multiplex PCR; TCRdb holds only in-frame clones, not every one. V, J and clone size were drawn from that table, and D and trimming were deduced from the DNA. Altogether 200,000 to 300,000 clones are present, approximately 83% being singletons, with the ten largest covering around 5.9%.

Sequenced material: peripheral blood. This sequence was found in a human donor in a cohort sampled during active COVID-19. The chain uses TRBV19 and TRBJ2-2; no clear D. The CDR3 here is CASSGVVYTGELFF. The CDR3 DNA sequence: TGTGCCAGTAGTGGAGTAGTATACACCGGGGAGCTGTTTTTT.